This T cell receptor beta chain came from a study of cytotoxic CD8 clonotypes in ibrutinib-treated CLL. Germline CDR1 reads LGHNA; CDR2 reads YNFKEQ. CDR3 length: 18 amino acids. The V end lost 1 base, the J end lost 5 bases, and 22 bases lay between the germline ends. TCR beta libraries used approximately 2.2 micrograms of DNA from cryopreserved PBMCs. Generated by immunoSEQ multiplex PCR, the TCRdb table keeps only in-frame clones and is missing some. In the table there are tens of thousands of clones, around 75% of which are singletons. Sequenced material: PBMCs, taken after 12 months of ibrutinib treatment. The sequence came from a human donor with chronic lymphocytic leukemia. The chain couples TRBV4-2 to TRBJ2-3, with D possibly matching TRBD2 (6 bases). CDR3 in amino acids: CASSQGRSRAGRLDTQYF. In DNA form, the CDR3 reads TGTGCCAGCAGCCAAGGCCGTTCAAGGGCGGGGCGCCTAGATACGCAGTATTTT.